The TCR beta chain under discussion was sequenced for a study of memory CD4+ T cells and cytomegalovirus serostatus. Study-wide points: Median bootstrapped AUC for CMV status was just over 0.94 originally, 0.75 to 0.91 US-trained.

Single viable CD3+CD4+CD8-CD45RO+ cells were sorted as the memory CD4+ T cells. Total CD4+ T cells were enriched by CD4 positive selection. Sequencing used immunoSEQ multiplex PCR; TCRdb keeps in-frame clones, though not all of them. The sample shows about 61,000 clones, 82% of them seen only once. The CDR3 sequence is 14 residues long. The V and J ends lost 6 bases and 8 bases respectively, with 22 bases between them. Per germline, CDR1 SQVTM and CDR2 ANQGSEA. The sample holds one count of this clone. No antigen is known for it. The TCR originated in an adult in good health and CMV-seronegative. Sequenced material: memory CD4+ T cells from blood. The chain has TRBV29-1 and TRBJ1-2; the D gene is possibly TRBD1 (5 bases). The CDR3 here is CSVTPDRLGSGYTF. CDR3 nucleotides: TGCAGCGTGACCCCTGACAGATTGGGTAGCGGCTACACCTTC.